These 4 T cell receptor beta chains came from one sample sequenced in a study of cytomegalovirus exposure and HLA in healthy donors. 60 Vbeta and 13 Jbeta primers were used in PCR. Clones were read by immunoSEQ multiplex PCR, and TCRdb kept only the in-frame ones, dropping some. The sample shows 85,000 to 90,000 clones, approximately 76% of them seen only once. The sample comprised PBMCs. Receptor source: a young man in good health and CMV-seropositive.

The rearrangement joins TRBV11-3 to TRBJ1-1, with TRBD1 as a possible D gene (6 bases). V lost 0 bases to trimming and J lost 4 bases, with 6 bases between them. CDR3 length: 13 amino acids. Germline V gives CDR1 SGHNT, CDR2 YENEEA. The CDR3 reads CASSLEGGTEAFF. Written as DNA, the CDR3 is TGTGCCAGCAGCTTAGAAGGGGGCACTGAAGCTTTCTTT.

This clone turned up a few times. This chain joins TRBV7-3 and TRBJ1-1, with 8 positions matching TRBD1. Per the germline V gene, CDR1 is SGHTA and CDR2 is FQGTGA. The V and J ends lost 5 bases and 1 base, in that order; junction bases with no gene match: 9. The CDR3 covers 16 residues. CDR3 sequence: CASSLGQGGTNTEAFF. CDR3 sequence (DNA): TGTGCCAGCAGCCTCGGACAGGGAGGAACGAACACTGAAGCTTTCTTT. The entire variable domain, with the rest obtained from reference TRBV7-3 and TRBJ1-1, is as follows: GAGVSQTPSNKVTEKGKYVELRCDPISGHTALYWYRQSLGQGPEFLIYFQGTGAADDSGLPNDRFFAVRPEGSVSTLKIQRTERGDSAVYLCASSLGQGGTNTEAFFGQGTRLTVV.

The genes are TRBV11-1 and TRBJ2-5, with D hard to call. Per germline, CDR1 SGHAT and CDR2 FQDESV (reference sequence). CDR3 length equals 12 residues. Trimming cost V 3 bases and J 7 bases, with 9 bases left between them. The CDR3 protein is CASSLSGGTQYF. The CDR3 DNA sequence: TGTGCCAGCAGCTTGTCAGGTGGGACCCAGTACTTC. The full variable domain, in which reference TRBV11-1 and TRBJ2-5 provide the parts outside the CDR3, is EAEVAQSPRYKITEKSQAVAFWCDPISGHATLYWYRQILGQGPELLVQFQDESVVDDSQLPKDRFSAERLKGVDSTLKIQPAELGDSAMYLCASSLSGGTQYFGPGTRLLVL.

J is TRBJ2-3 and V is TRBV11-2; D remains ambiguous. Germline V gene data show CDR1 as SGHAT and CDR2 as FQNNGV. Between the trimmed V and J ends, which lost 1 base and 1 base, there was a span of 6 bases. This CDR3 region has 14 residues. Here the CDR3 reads CASSLGGGTDTQYF. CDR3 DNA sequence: TGTGCCAGCAGCTTAGGAGGAGGCACAGATACGCAGTATTTT.